This T cell receptor (beta chain) derives from a study of patients and donors after allogeneic stem cell transplantation. V was clipped by 6 bases and J by 8 bases; unmatched bases: 14. The CDR3 is made up of 14 amino acids. Germline assignment: CDR1 DFQATT and CDR2 SNEGSKA (reference sequence). Via MiXCR, TCRdb re-called the RT-PCR reads, giving one row per CDR3 protein. The sample records about 410,000 distinct CDR3 sequences, roughly 17% being singletons. This clonotype occurred a few times. The TCR originated in a human donor who was either an allogeneic HSCT recipient or a stem cell or donor lymphocyte infusion donor (not recorded which). It is not recorded whose cells these are; they may come from a transplant donor. The specimen sequenced was blood, either unsorted or a sorted T cell fraction (not recorded which). The V and J genes are TRBV20-1 and TRBJ1-2, with TRBD1 matching over 8 bases. The CDR3 coding sequence is TGCAGTGCCACTGTACCCGGACAGGGTGCCGGCTACACCTTC. Translated, it gives CSATVPGQGAGYTF.